This is a list of T cell receptor beta chains from one sample in a study of CD8+ T cells in alopecia areata. The table came from immunoSEQ multiplex PCR; TCRdb's copy has only in-frame clones and leaves some out. The table has more than 90,000 clones, 55% to 80% seen once. The source material was CD4+ T cells sorted from blood. Receptors originate from a human donor in good health. Both conserved end residues are part of each CDR3. Each record gives: V gene, clone size, D gene, J gene, CDR3 DNA, CDR3 protein. A D gene is named only where the DNA matches it firmly. Only some rows state a clone size, as once, few, many or a class for expanded clones.

V gene: TRBV5-1; clone size: -; D gene: -; J gene: TRBJ2-3; CDR3 DNA: TGCGCCAGCAGCTTGGAGGGTACGCAGTATTTT; CDR3 protein: CASSLEGTQYF
V gene: TRBV11-2; clone size: -; D gene: -; J gene: TRBJ2-7; CDR3 DNA: TGTGCCAGCAGCTTAGAGAGCTACGAGCAGTACTTC; CDR3 protein: CASSLESYEQYF
V gene: TRBV29-1; clone size: -; D gene: -; J gene: TRBJ1-1; CDR3 DNA: TGCAGCGTTGAAAAGGCAGCGAACACTGAAGCTTTCTTT; CDR3 protein: CSVEKAANTEAFF
V gene: TRBV5-1; clone size: -; D gene: -; J gene: TRBJ2-7; CDR3 DNA: TGCGCCAGCAGCTTGGTAACGGCAGCCACCTACCACGAGCAGTACTTC; CDR3 protein: CASSLVTAATYHEQYF
V gene: TRBV5-1; clone size: few; D gene: TRBD1; J gene: TRBJ2-2; CDR3 DNA: TGCGCCAGCAGCTCGTCAGGGGGCGCGGGGGAGCTGTTTTTT; CDR3 protein: CASSSSGGAGELFF
V gene: TRBV25-1; clone size: once; D gene: TRBD1; J gene: TRBJ1-6; CDR3 DNA: TGTGCCAGCAGTCACTCCGGGACAGGGTCGTCACCCCTCCACTTT; CDR3 protein: CASSHSGTGSSPLHF
V gene: TRBV7-8; clone size: -; D gene: -; J gene: TRBJ1-2; CDR3 DNA: TGTGCCAGCAGCGCCGGTGTAGATGGCTACACCTTC; CDR3 protein: CASSAGVDGYTF
V gene: TRBV6-1; clone size: few; D gene: -; J gene: TRBJ1-1; CDR3 DNA: TGTGCCAGCAGTACAGGCCCCGGGTTTATCGCTGAAGCTTTCTTT; CDR3 protein: CASSTGPGFIAEAFF
V gene: TRBV30; clone size: -; D gene: -; J gene: TRBJ1-2; CDR3 DNA: TGTGCCTGGAACCTCGGGGGCGCGAGCTATGGCTACACCTTC; CDR3 protein: CAWNLGGASYGYTF
V gene: TRBV5-1; clone size: -; D gene: TRBD2; J gene: TRBJ2-5; CDR3 DNA: TGCGCCAGCAGTATGAAGGACGGGAGGGAGACCCAGTACTTC; CDR3 protein: CASSMKDGRETQYF
V gene: TRBV7-3; clone size: -; D gene: -; J gene: TRBJ1-1; CDR3 DNA: TGTGCCAGCAGCTTACTTCCGGGGGGTCGCACTGAAGCTTTCTTT; CDR3 protein: CASSLLPGGRTEAFF
V gene: TRBV29-1; clone size: -; D gene: TRBD1; J gene: TRBJ1-1; CDR3 DNA: TGCAGCGCCCACAGGGGAACTGAAGCTTTCTTT; CDR3 protein: CSAHRGTEAFF
V gene: TRBV6-5; clone size: few; D gene: TRBD1; J gene: TRBJ1-1; CDR3 DNA: TGTGCCAGCAGGCCCGCAGGGGGCAACACTGAAGCTTTCTTT; CDR3 protein: CASRPAGGNTEAFF
V gene: TRBV4-1; clone size: once; D gene: TRBD1; J gene: TRBJ1-2; CDR3 DNA: TGCGCCAGCAGCCAAGGGACAGGGAATGGCTACACCTTC; CDR3 protein: CASSQGTGNGYTF
V gene: TRBV4-1; clone size: -; D gene: -; J gene: TRBJ1-1; CDR3 DNA: TGCGCCAGCAGCCGGGGAGGGGAGGGAACTGAAGCTTTCTTT; CDR3 protein: CASSRGGEGTEAFF
V gene: TRBV29-1; clone size: -; D gene: -; J gene: TRBJ2-7; CDR3 DNA: TGCAGCGTTGTCGGCAAGGTCTACGAGCAGTACTTC; CDR3 protein: CSVVGKVYEQYF
V gene: TRBV29-1; clone size: few; D gene: -; J gene: TRBJ1-2; CDR3 DNA: TGCAGCGTTGAAGACATTGGGTATGGCTACACCTTC; CDR3 protein: CSVEDIGYGYTF
V gene: TRBV5-1; clone size: few; D gene: -; J gene: TRBJ2-3; CDR3 DNA: TGCGCCAGCAGCTTGGTAATGGCGAACACAGATACGCAGTATTTT; CDR3 protein: CASSLVMANTDTQYF
V gene: TRBV15; clone size: -; D gene: -; J gene: TRBJ1-2; CDR3 DNA: TGTGCCACCAGCCCCCCCCAGGGCTTGTATGGCTACACCTTC; CDR3 protein: CATSPPQGLYGYTF
V gene: TRBV29-1; clone size: few; D gene: -; J gene: TRBJ2-6; CDR3 DNA: TGCAGCGTTGAACGGGTCTCTGGGGCCAACGTCCTGACTTTC; CDR3 protein: CSVERVSGANVLTF